The T cell receptor (beta chain) described here comes from a study of Graves' ophthalmopathy and Graves' hyperthyroidism. As the template, RNA transcripts were used to amplify TCR beta CDR3 regions. HTBI primers primed a first-round RT-PCR, and a second-round multiplex PCR followed. One entry per CDR3 protein results from TCRdb running MiXCR on the multiplex PCR reads. The data show a few hundred thousand distinct CDR3 sequences, about 15% seen once. Findings and caveats of the study: Blood also carried most expanded thyroid clonotypes exceeding 0.001 frequency. Distinction of ophthalmopathy from stable hyperthyroidism by a 13-signature model reached approximately 88% sensitivity and approximately 81% specificity.

This clonotype was seen at least ten times. The antigen remains unidentified. CDR1 and CDR2 (germline): ENHRY, SYGVKD. The CDR3 loop spans 15 amino acids. The ends lost 6 bases at V and 7 bases at J; junction bases unmatched: 12. PBMCs were isolated from a roughly 9.6 ml sample of fresh peripheral blood. Sequencing was done on a sample of peripheral blood. This sequence was found in an adult woman with stable Graves' hyperthyroidism. V usage is TRBV10-3 and J usage is TRBJ1-2; 9 bases map to TRBD1. The CDR3 DNA sequence: TGTGCCATCAGCGCTCCGGGACAGGGAAGAGGTGGCTACACCTTC. Its protein is CAISAPGQGRGGYTF.